The 31 T cell receptor beta chains below were found in one sample sequenced in a study of blood T cells in healthy people across ages. A second PCR of about 6 to 11 cycles used a sample-barcoded 5' primer and a J-beta primer mix. TCRdb recomputed calls from the 5' RACE reads with MiXCR, one row per CDR3 protein. Of roughly 1.9 million distinct CDR3 sequences in the sample, roughly 43% were seen once. The specimen was blood. The receptors here all came from a human donor in good health.

A few counts support this clonotype. The rearrangement links TRBV12-3 or TRBV12-4 to TRBJ1-2; TRBD1 agrees at 8 bases. The CDR3 extends over 14 amino acids. V gave up 5 bases and J gave up 7 bases; unmatched junction bases: 9. The CDR3 DNA is TGTGCCAGCAGTACAGACAGGGGAATAACTGGCTACACCTTC. This sequence encodes CASSTDRGITGYTF.

The chain links TRBV20-1 to TRBJ2-1, with 8 positions matching TRBD2. Per the germline V gene, CDR1 is DFQATT and CDR2 is SNEGSKA (reference sequence). CDR3 size: 15 residues. V dropped 6 bases and J dropped 0; count of bases not matched to a gene: 7. The CDR3 protein is CSAVSGVGSYNEQFF. In DNA form, the CDR3 reads TGCAGTGCCGTTAGCGGGGTTGGCTCCTACAATGAGCAGTTCTTC.

The chain employs TRBV6-6 and TRBJ1-2; 10 bases are shared with TRBD1. The CDR3 sequence is 14 residues long. Losses at the gene ends were 6 bases for V and 8 bases for J; bases not matched to a gene: 9. Germline V CDR1 and CDR2: MNHNY, SVGAGI (reference sequence). This CDR3 is CASSRSGTGAGYTF. CDR3 nucleotide sequence: TGTGCCAGCAGCAGATCCGGGACAGGGGCCGGCTACACCTTC.

This clonotype appeared many times. V usage is TRBV9 and J usage is TRBJ2-1; 10 bases are shared with TRBD2. With V trimmed by 5 bases and J by 3 bases, 2 bases remained unmatched. Germline CDR1 is SGDLS and CDR2 is YYNGEE. The CDR3 is 14 residues long. CDR3 coding DNA: TGTGCCAGCAGTGCTAGCGGGGGCTACAATGAGCAGTTCTTC. Protein: CASSASGGYNEQFF.

Concerning this clonotype itself: The junction shows a germline mismatch at one end, possibly a read error. The CDR3 DNA reads TGTAGCGTTGAAGTTGGGGGCCAAGCTGAAAAACTGTTTTTT. This codes for CSVEVGGQAEKLFF. The chain employs TRBV29-1 and TRBJ1-4; D might be TRBD1 (6 bases). Germline V lookup: CDR1 SQVTM, CDR2 ANQGSEA. The CDR3 length is 14 residues. Using reference TRBV29-1 and TRBJ1-4 for the parts outside the CDR3, the full variable domain is SAVISQKPSRDICQRGTSLTIQCQVDSQVTMMFWYRQQPGQSLTLIATANQGSEATYESGFVIDKFPISRPNLTFSTLTVSNMSPEDSSIYLCSVEVGGQAEKLFFGSGTQLSVL.

This clonotype was detected only a few times. The chain combines TRBV6-6 with TRBJ1-1, with TRBD1 matching over 8 bases. The ends lost 6 bases at V and 4 bases at J; junction bases unmatched: 7. The germline gives CDR1 MNHNY, CDR2 SVGAGI (reference sequence). The CDR3 consists of 14 residues. Written as DNA, the CDR3 is TGTGCCAGCAGCTACGTCGGGACAGGCACTGAAGCTTTCTTT. It is translated as CASSYVGTGTEAFF.

In this sample, this clonotype turned up many times. The CDR3, as DNA: TGTGCCAGCAGCTTAAGACGACTAGCGGGGGGGACCCAGTACTTC. Protein sequence: CASSLRRLAGGTQYF. The chain combines TRBV7-8 with TRBJ2-5; 13 bases line up with TRBD2. Germline V gene data show CDR1 as SGHVS and CDR2 as FQNEAQ. Trimming took 2 bases from V and 7 from J; bases not matched to a gene: 4. The CDR3 consists of 15 residues.

The chain joins TRBV4-3 to TRBJ1-1, with 7 nucleotides matching TRBD1. V shed 3 bases and J 6 bases; nucleotides not matched to a gene: 7. This CDR3 region has 14 residues. Germline values: CDR1 LGHNA, CDR2 YSLEER. In DNA, the CDR3 is TGCGCCAGCAGCCAGGTTGAGGGGGCAGCTGAAGCTTTCTTT. The encoded protein is CASSQVEGAAEAFF.

In the case of this clonotype: One end of the junction fails to match germline, which may point to a read error. CDR3 region: CANSSVEYREQFF. As DNA, the CDR3 is TGTGCCAACAGCTCAGTGGAGTATCGGGAGCAGTTCTTC. The chain uses TRBV7-2 and TRBJ2-1; D is unclear. CDR1 SGHTA and CDR2 FQGNSA come from the germline V gene. There are 13 residues in the CDR3.

This sequence joins TRBV20-1 and TRBJ1-5; D is unresolved. This CDR3 has 11 residues. Germline lookup yields CDR1 DFQATT and CDR2 SNEGSKA (reference sequence). V was trimmed by 2 bases and J by 11 bases, leaving 10 bases between them. The CDR3 loop is CSARQAKAQHF. CDR3 coding DNA: TGCAGTGCTAGACAGGCGAAGGCCCAGCATTTT.

The rearrangement links TRBV4-3 to TRBJ1-6; perhaps TRBD1 as D (6 bases). Per the germline V gene, CDR1 is LGHNA and CDR2 is YSLEER. This CDR3 has 15 amino acids. V gave up 0 bases and J gave up 8 bases, with 11 bases separating them. The CDR3: CASSQEGRGDSPLHF. DNA for the CDR3: TGCGCCAGCAGCCAAGAAGGCAGGGGAGATTCACCCCTCCACTTT.

The rearrangement uses TRBV7-3 and TRBJ2-3; 12 bases map to TRBD2. The CDR3 length is 17 residues. The germline gives CDR1 SGHTA, CDR2 FQGTGA. J gave up 3 bases and V 2 bases, and 6 bases lay outside the gene matches. The CDR3 region has the DNA TGTGCCAGCAGCTTAGGGGCTAGCGGGGGGGTGACAGATACGCAGTATTTT. It translates to CASSLGASGGVTDTQYF.

The rearrangement uses TRBV28 and TRBJ2-6, with TRBD1 matching 7 bases. Germline V gives CDR1 MDHEN, CDR2 SYDVKM. V lost 3 bases, J lost 2 bases, and 7 bases stayed unmatched. The CDR3 has 17 residues. The CDR3 bases are TGTGCCAGCAGTTTCCCCGAGGGGGCAGCTGGGGCCAACGTCCTGACTTTC. Amino acid sequence: CASSFPEGAAGANVLTF. The whole variable domain, remainder taken from reference TRBV28 and TRBJ2-6, is DVKVTQSSRYLVKRTGEKVFLECVQDMDHENMFWYRQDPGLGLRLIYFSYDVKMKEKGDIPEGYSVSREKKERFSLILESASTNQTSMYLCASSFPEGAAGANVLTFGAGSRLTVL.

This clonotype was observed a few times. This chain links TRBV7-9 with TRBJ2-5; D remains ambiguous. V was clipped by 4 bases and J by 1 base, with 16 bases between them. This CDR3 spans 16 amino acids. Germline V gene sequence: CDR1 SEHNR, CDR2 FQNEAQ (reference sequence). DNA of the CDR3: TGTGCCAGCAGCTCAATCAACCTAGAGATCCAAGAGACCCAGTACTTC. Its translation: CASSSINLEIQETQYF.

The genes are TRBV6-2 or TRBV6-3 and TRBJ2-5; TRBD1 is a possible D gene (6 bases). V was pared by 8 bases and J by 7 bases, with 17 bases between. Germline CDR1 is MNHEY and CDR2 is SVGEGT. CDR3 length: 13 residues. CDR3 sequence reads: CASQWVRRGTQYF. The CDR3, as DNA: TGTGCCAGCCAGTGGGTCCGCAGGGGGACCCAGTACTTC.

This chain connects TRBV6-2 or TRBV6-3 to TRBJ1-5; D remains unclear. From germline, CDR1 is MNHEY and CDR2 SVGEGT. The V end was cut by 5 bases, the J end by 3 bases, with 14 bases between. This CDR3 spans 15 amino acids. CDR3 sequence (DNA): TGTGCCAGCAGTCCCGCTCCGGGTGACAATCAGCCCCAGCATTTT. Protein product: CASSPAPGDNQPQHF.

This rearrangement joins TRBV29-1 to TRBJ1-1; no reliable D call. CDR1 SQVTM and CDR2 ANQGSEA come from the germline V gene. CDR3 length: 14 amino acids. Trimming left V 6 bases short and J 5 bases short, with 19 bases between. The CDR3, as DNA: TGCAGCGTCGCGGCTGAGCCTTGGGCGACTGAAGCTTTCTTT. Residues: CSVAAEPWATEAFF.

The sample holds a few counts of this clonotype. The genes are TRBV5-8 and TRBJ1-5, with D possibly matching TRBD1 (6 bases). V was clipped by 3 bases and J by 6 bases, with 28 bases between them. The CDR3 is made up of 19 amino acids. Germline V lookup: CDR1 SGHTS, CDR2 YDEGEE. DNA for the CDR3: TGTGCCAGCAGCTCCGGGACAACCACCGGGTGGGGCTCAAGTCAGCCCCAGCATTTT. Translated: CASSSGTTTGWGSSQPQHF.

The chain recombines TRBV11-3 with TRBJ2-2; 9 nucleotides agree with TRBD1. The CDR3 runs to 15 residues. Germline lookup yields CDR1 SGHNT and CDR2 YENEEA. V was pared by 1 base and J by 6 bases, with 3 bases of the junction left unmatched. This chain's CDR3 is CASSLVRTGAGELFF. The CDR3 nucleotides read TGTGCCAGCAGCTTAGTGAGGACAGGGGCCGGGGAGCTGTTTTTT.

This clonotype was detected a few times. J is TRBJ2-4 and V is TRBV7-2, with 9 bases that match TRBD2. The V gene end was trimmed by 3 bases and the J gene end by 13 bases; junction bases not matched to a gene: 13. CDR1 is SGHTA, CDR2 FQGNSA, per germline. The CDR3 runs 15 residues. Here the CDR3 reads CASSLTSGSYNEQYF. For the CDR3, the DNA is TGTGCCAGCAGCTTGACTAGCGGCTCCTACAATGAGCAGTACTTC.

CDR3 in amino acids: CATSRETGFKEAFF. CDR3 sequence (DNA): TGTGCCACCAGCAGAGAGACGGGCTTTAAGGAAGCTTTCTTT. The rearrangement links TRBV15 to TRBJ1-1, with D unresolved. V lost 0 bases and J 8 bases, leaving 13 bases between the germline ends. Per germline, CDR1 LNHNV and CDR2 YYDKDF (reference sequence). The CDR3 is 14 residues long.

The rearrangement uses TRBV7-3 and TRBJ2-3; 10 bases are a match to TRBD2. In germline, CDR1 is SGHTA, CDR2 FQGTGA. The CDR3 contains 16 residues. J lost 0 bases, V lost 5 bases, and 5 bases had no gene match. CDR3 region: CASSIRLAGSTDTQYF. CDR3 bases: TGTGCCAGCAGCATAAGACTAGCGGGTAGCACAGATACGCAGTATTTT.

This clonotype was seen just once. The V and J genes are TRBV4-1 and TRBJ1-5; D not resolved. CDR3 length equals 15 residues. V gave up 1 base and J gave up 4 bases, with 11 bases separating them. Per germline, CDR1 MGHRA and CDR2 YSYEKL. The CDR3 region has the DNA TGCGCCAGCAGCCAAGTGCAGTCCCCTAATCAGCCCCAGCATTTT. Amino acids: CASSQVQSPNQPQHF.

This rearrangement joins TRBV10-2 to TRBJ2-4; 9 bases map to TRBD1. V trimming: 9 bases; J trimming: 14 bases; junction bases outside the gene matches: 17. Germline lookup yields CDR1 WSHSY and CDR2 SAAADI. The CDR3 totals 14 residues. In DNA form, the CDR3 reads TGCGCCAGTAACTTGTCCCGGGACAGGGTGGGGAAGTACTTC. This sequence encodes CASNLSRDRVGKYF.

As regards this clonotype: One end of the junction varies from germline; a read error may be responsible. The V call is TRBV29-1, the J call TRBJ2-3; 9 bases are shared with TRBD2. This CDR3 region has 17 residues. Germline V lookup: CDR1 SQVTM, CDR2 ANQGSEA. The CDR3: CNVEDGGLAGSTDTQYF. Written as DNA, the CDR3 is TGCAACGTTGAAGATGGGGGGCTAGCGGGGAGCACAGATACGCAGTATTTT.

The table lists this clonotype with a few counts. The chain employs TRBV11-2 and TRBJ2-3, with D hard to call. Deletions cut 5 bases from V and 2 bases from J, with 8 bases between. The germline V gene has CDR1 SGHAT and CDR2 FQNNGV. The CDR3 has 13 residues. CDR3 loop: CASSVEFTDTQYF. The CDR3 coding sequence is TGTGCCAGCAGCGTGGAGTTCACAGATACGCAGTATTTT. The whole variable domain, remainder taken from reference TRBV11-2 and TRBJ2-3, is EAGVAQSPRYKIIEKRQSVAFWCNPISGHATLYWYQQILGQGPKLLIQFQNNGVVDDSQLPKDRFSAERLKGVDSTLKIQPAKLEDSAVYLCASSVEFTDTQYFGPGTRLTVL.

This chain connects TRBV29-1 to TRBJ1-2, with a weak D call TRBD1 (5 bases). V was cut by 4 bases and J by 5 bases, with 11 bases left in between. Per the germline V gene, CDR1 is SQVTM and CDR2 is ANQGSEA. There are 12 residues in the CDR3. CDR3 in amino acids: CSVARTGYGYTF. CDR3 DNA: TGCAGCGTTGCCAGAACAGGTTATGGCTACACCTTC.

The chain links TRBV5-6 to TRBJ2-3, with 8 bases identical to TRBD2. The V gene's germline CDR1 is SGHDT and CDR2 YYEEEE. CDR3 size: 14 residues. The V segment lost 0 bases and the J segment 6 bases; nucleotides outside the gene matches: 3. CDR3 protein: CASSLGGGYDTQYF. The CDR3 nucleotides are TGTGCCAGCAGCTTGGGCGGGGGGTACGATACGCAGTATTTT.

The chain uses TRBV5-5 and TRBJ1-1; D remains ambiguous. Germline V CDR1 and CDR2: SGHKS, YYEKEE (reference sequence). The V end was cut by 0 bases, the J end by 6 bases, with 18 bases between. This CDR3 region has 16 residues. The CDR3, as DNA: TGTGCCAGCAGCTTGGCCAGGTTGATAGGAGACGCTGAAGCTTTCTTT. Its translation: CASSLARLIGDAEAFF. The whole variable domain, remainder taken from reference TRBV5-5 and TRBJ1-1, is DAGVTQSPTHLIKTRGQQVTLRCSPISGHKSVSWYQQVLGQGPQFIFQYYEKEERGRGNFPDRFSARQFPNYSSELNVNALLLGDSALYLCASSLARLIGDAEAFFGQGTRLTVV.

The chain combines TRBV4-1 with TRBJ2-3, with 10 nucleotides matching TRBD2. V gave up 0 bases and J gave up 2 bases; unmatched junction bases: 8. The CDR3 is 18 residues long. Looked up from germline, CDR1 is MGHRA and CDR2 is YSYEKL. CDR3 residues: CASSQDLASGGNTDTQYF. CDR3 sequence (DNA): TGCGCCAGCAGCCAAGATTTGGCTAGCGGGGGTAACACAGATACGCAGTATTTT.

The chain carries TRBV5-1 and TRBJ1-1; D is perhaps TRBD1 (6 bases). The CDR3 runs 14 residues. V lost 4 bases and J lost 5, with 15 bases in between. Germline CDR1 is SGHRS and CDR2 is YFSETQ. CDR3 bases: TGCGCCAGCAGCGAAAAACAGGGTATAACTGAAGCTTTCTTT. This gives the protein CASSEKQGITEAFF. The full variable domain, its missing parts supplied by reference TRBV5-1 and TRBJ1-1, is KAGVTQTPRYLIKTRGQQVTLSCSPISGHRSVSWYQQTPGQGLQFLFEYFSETQRNKGNFPGRFSGRQFSNSRSEMNVSTLELGDSALYLCASSEKQGITEAFFGQGTRLTVV.